This T cell receptor (beta chain) originates from a study of glioma-infiltrating T cells after dendritic cell vaccination. Time point meaning: after dendritic cell vaccination, including at tumor progression/relapse. PBMC were collected before vaccination, two weeks after the third vaccination, and at progression. As to this clone: Its antigen is still unknown.

Profiling relied on immunoSEQ multiplex PCR, and the TCRdb table lists in-frame clones only, not all of them. The sample lists fewer than 95,000 clones, approximately 81% seen once, with around 8% in the top ten. There are 16 residues in the CDR3. In germline, CDR1 is SGHNT, CDR2 YENEEA. Trimming took 5 bases from V and 1 from J; bases not matched to a gene: 7. Study conclusions and caveats: Higher TCR clonality did not directly relate to longer survival.

This chain connects TRBV11-3 to TRBJ2-7; 11 bases match TRBD1. The clonotype originates from a human donor with glioblastoma. The sample here was blood, taken after dendritic cell vaccination. The DNA for the CDR3 is TGTGCCAGCAGCCCTGCCGGGACAGGGGGTTCCTACGAGCAGTACTTC. Protein product: CASSPAGTGGSYEQYF.